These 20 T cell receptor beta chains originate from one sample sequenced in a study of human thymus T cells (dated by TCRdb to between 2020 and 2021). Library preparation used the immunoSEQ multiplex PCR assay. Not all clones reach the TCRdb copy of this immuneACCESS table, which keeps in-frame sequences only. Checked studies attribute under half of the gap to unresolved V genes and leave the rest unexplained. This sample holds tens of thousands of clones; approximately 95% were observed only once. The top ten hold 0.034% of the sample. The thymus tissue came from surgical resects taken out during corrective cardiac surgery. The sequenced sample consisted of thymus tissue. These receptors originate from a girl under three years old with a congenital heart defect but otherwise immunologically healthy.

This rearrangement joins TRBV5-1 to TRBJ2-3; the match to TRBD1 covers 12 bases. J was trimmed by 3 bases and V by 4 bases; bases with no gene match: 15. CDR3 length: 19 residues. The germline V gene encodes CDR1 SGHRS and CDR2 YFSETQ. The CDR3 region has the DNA TGCGCCAGCAGCACTAGAGGGACAGGGGGCGCTTCCTTAACAGATACGCAGTATTTT. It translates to CASSTRGTGGASLTDTQYF.

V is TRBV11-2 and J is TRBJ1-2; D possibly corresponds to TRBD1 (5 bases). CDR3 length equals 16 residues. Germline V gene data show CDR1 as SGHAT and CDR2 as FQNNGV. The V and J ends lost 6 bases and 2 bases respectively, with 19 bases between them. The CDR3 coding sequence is TGTGCCAGCAGGCCCCTTGATGGAGGGGAAAACTATGGCTACACCTTC. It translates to CASRPLDGGENYGYTF.

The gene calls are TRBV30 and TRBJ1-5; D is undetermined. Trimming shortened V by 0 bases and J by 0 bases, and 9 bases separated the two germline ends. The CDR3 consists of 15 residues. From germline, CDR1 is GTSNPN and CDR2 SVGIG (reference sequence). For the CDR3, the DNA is TGTGCCTGGAGTGTAGACCGCCATAGCAATCAGCCCCAGCATTTT. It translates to CAWSVDRHSNQPQHF.

The CDR3 DNA is TGCGCCAGCAGTGAAGCTAGCGTCCAAGAGACCCAGTACTTC. It is translated as CASSEASVQETQYF. The chain uses TRBV10-1 and TRBJ2-5; TRBD2 might be the D (6 bases). CDR1 and CDR2 from the germline V gene are WNHNN and SYGVQD (reference sequence). The V end was cut by 3 bases, the J end by 1 base, with 9 bases between. There are 14 residues in the CDR3.

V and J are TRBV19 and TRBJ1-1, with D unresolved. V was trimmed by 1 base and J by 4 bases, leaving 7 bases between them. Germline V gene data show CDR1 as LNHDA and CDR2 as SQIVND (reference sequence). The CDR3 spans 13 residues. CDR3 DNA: TGTGCCAGTAGTATAGCAGAGGGCACTGAAGCTTTCTTT. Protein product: CASSIAEGTEAFF.

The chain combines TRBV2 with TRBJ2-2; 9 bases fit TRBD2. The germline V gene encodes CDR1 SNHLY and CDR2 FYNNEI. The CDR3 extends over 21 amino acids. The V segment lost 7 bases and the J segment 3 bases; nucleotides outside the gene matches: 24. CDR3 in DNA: TGTGCCAGCACCTCCACTCAAGGGCGGGAGGGCCTGGGGTGGCACACCGGGGAGCTGTTTTTT. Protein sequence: CASTSTQGREGLGWHTGELFF.

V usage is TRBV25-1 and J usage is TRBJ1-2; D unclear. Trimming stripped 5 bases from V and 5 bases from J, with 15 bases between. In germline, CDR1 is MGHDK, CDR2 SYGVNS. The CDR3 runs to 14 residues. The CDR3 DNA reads TGTGCCAGCAGTCCCCCACAGAGGATGTATGGCTACACCTTC. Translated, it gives CASSPPQRMYGYTF.

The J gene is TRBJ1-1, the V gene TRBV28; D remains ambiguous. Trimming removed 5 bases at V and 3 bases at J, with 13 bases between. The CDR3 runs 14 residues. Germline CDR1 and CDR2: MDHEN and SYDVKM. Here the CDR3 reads CASSGPATDTEAFF. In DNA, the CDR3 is TGTGCCAGCAGTGGCCCCGCAACGGACACTGAAGCTTTCTTT.

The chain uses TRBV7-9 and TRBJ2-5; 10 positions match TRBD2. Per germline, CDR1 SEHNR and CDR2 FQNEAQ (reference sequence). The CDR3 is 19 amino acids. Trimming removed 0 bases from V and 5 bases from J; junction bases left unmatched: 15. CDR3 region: CASSLAKNLAGVSGETQYF. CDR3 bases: TGTGCCAGCAGCTTAGCTAAGAACCTAGCGGGAGTCAGTGGGGAGACCCAGTACTTC.

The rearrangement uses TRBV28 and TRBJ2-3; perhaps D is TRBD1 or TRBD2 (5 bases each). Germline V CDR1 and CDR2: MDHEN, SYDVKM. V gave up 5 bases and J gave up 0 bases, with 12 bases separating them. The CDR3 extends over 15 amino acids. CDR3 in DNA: TGTGCCAGCAGTGAGGGGCAGTCTAGCACAGATACGCAGTATTTT. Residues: CASSEGQSSTDTQYF.

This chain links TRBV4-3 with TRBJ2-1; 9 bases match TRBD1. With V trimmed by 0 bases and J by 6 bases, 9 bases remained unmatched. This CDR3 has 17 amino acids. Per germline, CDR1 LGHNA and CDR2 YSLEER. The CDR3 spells CASSQDPAGQGGNEQFF. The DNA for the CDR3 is TGCGCCAGCAGCCAAGATCCCGCGGGACAGGGAGGCAATGAGCAGTTCTTC.

The CDR3 region is CASSPATGYLNQPQHF. The CDR3 coding sequence is TGTGCCAGCAGTCCCGCGACAGGCTACCTAAATCAGCCCCAGCATTTT. The J gene is TRBJ1-5, the V gene TRBV27; a possible D gene is TRBD1 (6 bases). The CDR3 contains 16 residues. Germline CDR1 is MNHEY and CDR2 is SMNVEV (reference sequence). Trimming took 5 bases from V and 4 from J, leaving 18 bases between them.

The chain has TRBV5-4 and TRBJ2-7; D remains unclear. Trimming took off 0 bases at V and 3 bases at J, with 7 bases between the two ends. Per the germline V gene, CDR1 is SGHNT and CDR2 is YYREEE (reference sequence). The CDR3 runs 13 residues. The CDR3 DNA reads TGTGCCAGCAGCTTGGGGGATCACTACGAGCAGTACTTC. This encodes CASSLGDHYEQYF.

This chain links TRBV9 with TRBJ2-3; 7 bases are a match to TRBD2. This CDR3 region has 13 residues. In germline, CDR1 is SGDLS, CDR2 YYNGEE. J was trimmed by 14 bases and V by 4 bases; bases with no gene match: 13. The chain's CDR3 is CASSPFEARERYF. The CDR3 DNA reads TGTGCCAGCAGCCCTTTCGAGGCGCGGGAGAGGTATTTT.

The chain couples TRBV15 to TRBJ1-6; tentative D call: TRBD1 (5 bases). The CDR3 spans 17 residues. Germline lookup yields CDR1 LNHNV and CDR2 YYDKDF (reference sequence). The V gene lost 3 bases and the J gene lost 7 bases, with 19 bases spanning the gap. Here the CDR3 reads CATSRVTPGPENSPLHF. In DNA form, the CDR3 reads TGTGCCACCAGCAGGGTTACTCCGGGACCGGAGAATTCACCCCTCCACTTT.

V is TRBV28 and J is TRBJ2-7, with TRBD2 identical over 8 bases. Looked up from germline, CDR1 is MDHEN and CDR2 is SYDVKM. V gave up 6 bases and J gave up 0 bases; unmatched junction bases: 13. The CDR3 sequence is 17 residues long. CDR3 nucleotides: TGTGCCAGCAGGGAAGGTGGCGGGAGGTACTACTCCTACGAGCAGTACTTC. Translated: CASREGGGRYYSYEQYF.

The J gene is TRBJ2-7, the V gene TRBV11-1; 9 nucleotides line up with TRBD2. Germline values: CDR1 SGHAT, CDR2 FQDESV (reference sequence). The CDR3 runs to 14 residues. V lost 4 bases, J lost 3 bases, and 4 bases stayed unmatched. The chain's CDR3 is CASSWREGNYEQYF. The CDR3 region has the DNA TGTGCCAGCAGCTGGCGGGAGGGAAACTACGAGCAGTACTTC. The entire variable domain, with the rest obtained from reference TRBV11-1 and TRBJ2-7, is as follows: EAEVAQSPRYKITEKSQAVAFWCDPISGHATLYWYRQILGQGPELLVQFQDESVVDDSQLPKDRFSAERLKGVDSTLKIQPAELGDSAMYLCASSWREGNYEQYFGPGTRLTVT.

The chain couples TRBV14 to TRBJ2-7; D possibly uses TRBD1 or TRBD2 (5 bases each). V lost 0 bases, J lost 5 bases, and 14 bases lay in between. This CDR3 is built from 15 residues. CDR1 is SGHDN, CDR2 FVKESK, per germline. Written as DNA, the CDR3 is TGTGCCAGCAGCCAAGAGGTACGGGACGACCACGAGCAGTACTTC. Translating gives CASSQEVRDDHEQYF.

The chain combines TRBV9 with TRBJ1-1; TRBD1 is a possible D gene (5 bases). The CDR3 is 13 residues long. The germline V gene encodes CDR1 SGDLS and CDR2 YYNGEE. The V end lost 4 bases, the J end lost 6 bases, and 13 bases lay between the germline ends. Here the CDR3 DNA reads TGTGCCAGCAGCCTTGGGGGAACCCCTGAAGCTTTCTTT. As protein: CASSLGGTPEAFF.

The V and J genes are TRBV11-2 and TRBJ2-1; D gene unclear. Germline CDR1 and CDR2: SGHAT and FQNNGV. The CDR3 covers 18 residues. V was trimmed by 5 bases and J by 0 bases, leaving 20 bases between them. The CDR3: CASSPGPIVLSSYNEQFF. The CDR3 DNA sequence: TGTGCCAGCAGCCCCGGTCCTATCGTTCTGAGCTCCTACAATGAGCAGTTCTTC.